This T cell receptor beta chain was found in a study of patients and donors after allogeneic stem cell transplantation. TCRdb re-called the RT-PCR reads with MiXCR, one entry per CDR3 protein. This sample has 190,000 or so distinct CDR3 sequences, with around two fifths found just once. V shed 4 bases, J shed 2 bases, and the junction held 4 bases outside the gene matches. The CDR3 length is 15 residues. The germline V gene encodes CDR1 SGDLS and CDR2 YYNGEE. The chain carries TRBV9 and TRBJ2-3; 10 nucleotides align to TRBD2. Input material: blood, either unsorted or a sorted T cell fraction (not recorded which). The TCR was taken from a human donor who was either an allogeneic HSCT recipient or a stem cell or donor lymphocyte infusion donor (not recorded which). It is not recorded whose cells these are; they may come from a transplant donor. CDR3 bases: TGTGCCAGCAGCCGGACTAGCGGAGTCACAGATACGCAGTATTTT. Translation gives CASSRTSGVTDTQYF.